The 16 T cell receptor beta chains reported below all come from one sample, sequenced in a study of shared clonotypes between healthy human individuals. The naive CD8 population came from CD45RO-negative cells selected for CCR7, without terminally differentiated effector memory CD45RA+ cells. The data were produced by immunoSEQ multiplex PCR, yet TCRdb's version contains in-frame clones alone and is incomplete. The repertoire consists of some 2.1 million clones, with about 95% occurring once and the leading ten covering 1.1%. Sequenced sample: naive CD8+ T cells sorted from blood. These receptors were taken from a man aged 18 to 35 in good health.

Only one count was recorded for this clone. J is TRBJ1-5 and V is TRBV9; 9 bases match TRBD1. Germline V CDR1 and CDR2: SGDLS, YYNGEE. V trimming: 0 bases; J trimming: 6 bases; junction bases outside the gene matches: 4. The CDR3 length is 15 residues. The CDR3 DNA is TGTGCCAGCAGCGTAGGGACAGGGGTTGGTCAGCCCCAGCATTTT. It specifies CASSVGTGVGQPQHF.

In this sample, this clone turned up once. The chain joins TRBV28 to TRBJ2-1, with 7 bases matching TRBD2. V shed 6 bases and J 0 bases; nucleotides not matched to a gene: 8. The CDR3 sequence is 16 residues long. CDR1 is MDHEN and CDR2 is SYDVKM in the germline V gene. The CDR3: CASRGLAESSYNEQFF. The CDR3 DNA sequence: TGTGCCAGCAGGGGTCTAGCGGAGAGCTCCTACAATGAGCAGTTCTTC.

V and J are TRBV29-1 and TRBJ2-1, with unresolved D. Germline-derived CDR1 and CDR2 are SQVTM and ANQGSEA. Between the trimmed V and J ends, which lost 4 bases and 0 bases, there was a span of 13 bases. The CDR3 covers 15 residues. CDR3 bases: TGCAGCGTTGTTTACCTATTAAGCTCCTACAATGAGCAGTTCTTC. Protein: CSVVYLLSSYNEQFF.

V usage is TRBV7-6 and J usage is TRBJ2-1, with a weak D call TRBD2 (6 bases). The CDR3 extends over 14 amino acids. V was clipped by 5 bases and J by 0 bases, with 8 bases between them. Germline V CDR1 and CDR2: SGHVS, FNYEAQ. This CDR3 is CASSGGSSYNEQFF. As DNA, the CDR3 is TGTGCCAGCAGCGGAGGGAGCTCCTACAATGAGCAGTTCTTC.

The chain uses TRBV5-1 and TRBJ2-1; 7 bases align to TRBD2. The CDR3 sequence is 17 residues long. Germline-derived CDR1 and CDR2 are SGHRS and YFSETQ. J gave up 3 bases and V 6 bases, and 15 bases lay outside the gene matches. The CDR3, as DNA: TGCGCCAGCACCACAGATGCATCTAGCGGACTCTACAATGAGCAGTTCTTC. The encoded protein is CASTTDASSGLYNEQFF.

The J gene is TRBJ2-7, the V gene TRBV28; D might be TRBD1 (6 bases). Germline CDR1 and CDR2: MDHEN and SYDVKM. The CDR3 has 15 residues. V was cut by 11 bases and J by 5 bases, with 25 bases left in between. In nucleotides, the CDR3 is TGTGCCTCGGGCCCCATCCAGGGGTCCTTTGACGAGCAGTACTTC. This gives the protein CASGPIQGSFDEQYF.

V and J are TRBV25-1 and TRBJ2-1; weak D call: TRBD1 (6 bases). The length of the CDR3 is 16 residues. The V end was cut by 3 bases, the J end by 0 bases, with 12 bases between. The germline V gene encodes CDR1 MGHDK and CDR2 SYGVNS. The chain's CDR3 is CASSDPQGPSYNEQFF. CDR3 sequence (DNA): TGTGCCAGCAGTGACCCACAGGGTCCCTCCTACAATGAGCAGTTCTTC.

This chain uses TRBV30 with TRBJ2-7; D could derive from TRBD1 or TRBD2 (5 bases each). The V end was cut by 0 bases, the J end by 5 bases, with 14 bases between. From germline, CDR1 is GTSNPN and CDR2 SVGIG (reference sequence). The CDR3 consists of 14 residues. CDR3 amino acids: CAWSVLGTRDEQYF. CDR3 DNA sequence: TGTGCCTGGAGTGTACTGGGGACCCGGGACGAGCAGTACTTC.

The CDR3 region is CSVEGGGLPPPYNEQFF. CDR3 DNA sequence: TGCAGCGTTGAAGGAGGGGGACTCCCACCACCCTACAATGAGCAGTTCTTC. This chain uses TRBV29-1 with TRBJ2-1; the D call may be TRBD1 or TRBD2 (6 bases each). Trimming shortened V by 1 base and J by 2 bases, and 18 bases separated the two germline ends. Germline CDR1 reads SQVTM; CDR2 reads ANQGSEA. The CDR3 is made up of 17 amino acids.

The chain carries TRBV7-8 and TRBJ2-7, with D hard to call. V was clipped by 3 bases and J by 6 bases, with 6 bases between them. The CDR3 has 11 amino acids. The germline V gene has CDR1 SGHVS and CDR2 FQNEAQ. For the CDR3, the DNA is TGTGCCAGCAGCTTTGGTCCCGAGCAGTACTTC. The encoded protein is CASSFGPEQYF.

The chain has TRBV30 and TRBJ2-5; D gene uncertain. The germline gives CDR1 GTSNPN, CDR2 SVGIG (reference sequence). V was cut by 1 base and J by 2 bases, with 11 bases left in between. The CDR3 has 14 amino acids. The CDR3 here is CAWSGWEFQETQYF. CDR3 nucleotide sequence: TGTGCCTGGAGTGGGTGGGAATTTCAAGAGACCCAGTACTTC.

V usage is TRBV19 and J usage is TRBJ2-7, with TRBD2 matching over 7 bases. CDR1 and CDR2 (germline): LNHDA, SQIVND (reference sequence). The CDR3 sequence is 14 residues long. The junction had 5 bases not matched to a gene; V was cut back by 3 bases and J by 3 bases. The CDR3 DNA follows: TGTGCCAGTAGTATCGGACTAGGAATCTACGAGCAGTACTTC. Translated: CASSIGLGIYEQYF. Together with reference TRBV19 and TRBJ2-7, the CDR3 gives the full variable domain: DGGITQSPKYLFRKEGQNVTLSCEQNLNHDAMYWYRQDPGQGLRLIYYSQIVNDFQKGDIAEGYSVSREKKESFPLTVTSAQKNPTAFYLCASSIGLGIYEQYFGPGTRLTVT.

The genes are TRBV5-4 and TRBJ2-7, with D hard to call. CDR1 and CDR2 from the germline V gene are SGHNT and YYREEE (reference sequence). The CDR3 contains 13 residues. With 0 bases removed from V and 11 bases from J, the gap between germline ends came to 15 bases. The CDR3 nucleotides read TGTGCCAGCAGCTTGGTGGAATCAAAAACCGAGTACTTC. As protein: CASSLVESKTEYF.

The V call is TRBV18, the J call TRBJ1-2, with TRBD1 as a possible D gene (5 bases). V lost 3 bases to trimming and J lost 8 bases, with 19 bases between them. The CDR3 contains 15 residues. Germline V CDR1 and CDR2: KGHSH, LQKENI. The chain's CDR3 is CASSPPTGGSHGYTF. The CDR3 DNA reads TGTGCCAGCTCACCGCCCACGGGGGGATCTCACGGCTACACCTTC.

The rearrangement links TRBV2 to TRBJ2-1; weak D call: TRBD1 (6 bases). The CDR3 sequence is 15 residues long. Trimming stripped 3 bases from V and 10 bases from J, with 19 bases between. Per germline, CDR1 SNHLY and CDR2 FYNNEI. DNA for the CDR3: TGTGCCAGCAGTGATTTATGGGGACACCTTGGGGAGCAGTTCTTC. This sequence encodes CASSDLWGHLGEQFF.

The chain has TRBV7-2 and TRBJ1-2, with a tentative D call TRBD1 (5 bases). CDR3 length: 15 residues. Germline values: CDR1 SGHTA, CDR2 FQGNSA. The V gene lost 1 base and the J gene lost 6 bases, with 15 bases spanning the gap. The CDR3 spells CASSLVSRAGDGYTF. The CDR3 DNA is TGTGCCAGCAGCTTAGTCTCCAGGGCGGGCGATGGCTACACCTTC.